This TCR beta chain was documented in a study of PD-1 blockade in classical Hodgkin lymphoma. Looking at the study overall: Patients were treated with nivolumab at 3 mg/kg, and this was given intravenously every 2 weeks.

With no exception, relapse followed autologous stem cell transplantation in all patients, and brentuximab vedotin exposure varied. Responses achieved at best were complete response, partial response or progressive disease. Study findings and constraints: Newly diagnosed patients reportedly had lower baseline TCR diversity than healthy donors. Patients who began taking nivolumab under 1 year after ASCT were left out.

Trimming left V 0 bases short and J 1 base short, with 13 bases between. The CDR3 spans 16 residues. Germline V gene sequence: CDR1 SGDLS, CDR2 YYNGEE. Of note for this clone: What it binds is unknown.

Here immunoSEQ multiplex PCR was the method, and the copy in TCRdb shows in-frame clones only, minus some. Counted here are 20,000 to 25,000 clones, roughly 70% occurring once; the ten biggest clones make up more than 15%. The sequence was collected from a human donor with classical Hodgkin lymphoma. The sample consisted of peripheral blood mononuclear cells (PBMCs), taken at baseline. The chain combines TRBV9 with TRBJ1-2, with a possible D match to TRBD1 (5 bases). CDR3 in DNA: TGTGCCAGCAGCGTAGGGGTGGGGGGATATAACTATGGCTACACCTTC. As protein: CASSVGVGGYNYGYTF.